This TCR beta chain was identified in a study of shared clonotypes between healthy human individuals. Whole-study results and caveats: The study generally estimated greater richness for naive than memory subsets.

Germline lookup yields CDR1 LNHDA and CDR2 SQIVND (reference sequence). Trimming removed 8 bases from V and 3 bases from J, with 13 bases in between. This CDR3 spans 14 amino acids. The assay used deep level. Measured with immunoSEQ multiplex PCR; TCRdb has only the in-frame clones, and not every one. Among some 2.4 million clones listed, 80% to 95% were seen once. To note about this clone: No antigen is known for it.

This rearrangement joins TRBV19 to TRBJ1-4; no clear D. The TCR was taken from a man younger than 35 in good health. Some clones in this sample may be carry-over from other donors' samples. Material: naive CD4+ T cells from PBMCs. Indicated subset: CD45RA+ positively selected. The CDR3 region is CASSVSRANEKLFF. As DNA, the CDR3 is TGTGCCAGTTCCGTGTCAAGGGCTAATGAAAAACTGTTTTTT.